The 27 T cell receptor beta chains in this list originate from one sample, sequenced in a study of T cell responses to AZD1222 COVID-19 vaccine. Measured with immunoSEQ multiplex PCR; TCRdb has only the in-frame clones, and not every one. The sample holds 150,000 or so clones, 90% to 95% seen once. The sample consisted of peripheral blood, taken on day 0 of AZD1222 vaccination. The receptors stem from an adult in good health.

The chain joins TRBV6-5 to TRBJ2-7, with 8 bases that match TRBD2. The CDR3 has 16 residues. J lost 5 bases, V lost 2 bases, and 11 bases had no gene match. CDR1 is MNHEY, CDR2 SVGAGI, per germline. In nucleotides, the CDR3 is TGTGCCAGCAGTTACCAATCGGGAGGGGCGGGGGACGAGCAGTACTTC. It codes for CASSYQSGGAGDEQYF.

CDR3 amino acids: CASSVKVTGDGYTF. For the CDR3, the DNA is TGCGCCAGCAGCGTGAAAGTTACAGGGGACGGCTACACCTTC. This chain connects TRBV5-1 to TRBJ1-2; 7 bases fit TRBD1. Germline V lookup: CDR1 SGHRS, CDR2 YFSETQ. The CDR3 is 14 residues long. V shed 4 bases and J 8 bases; nucleotides not matched to a gene: 11.

The chain is built from TRBV2 and TRBJ2-7; no clear D. This CDR3 is built from 13 residues. CDR1 and CDR2 from the germline V gene are SNHLY and FYNNEI. V lost 5 bases and J lost 2, with 10 bases in between. The CDR3 region is CASSIGQTYEQYF. CDR3 coding DNA: TGTGCCAGCAGTATAGGCCAGACCTACGAGCAGTACTTC.

The chain employs TRBV23-1 and TRBJ1-2, with D maybe TRBD1 (6 bases). TRBV23-1 is flagged as an ORF with uncertain function. This CDR3 has 15 amino acids. Trimming left V 4 bases short and J 7 bases short, with 19 bases between. The CDR3 DNA reads as TGCGCCAGCAGTCCTATGGGGGGGGGCGCAAGTGGCTACACCTTC. Residues: CASSPMGGGASGYTF.

This clone was counted a single time. The CDR3 nucleotides read TGTGCCAGCACCCAGAATCCGACAGGAACCTACAATGAGCAGTTCTTC. Translation: CASTQNPTGTYNEQFF. This rearrangement joins TRBV18 to TRBJ2-1; TRBD1 might be the D (6 bases). There are 16 residues in the CDR3. V lost 8 bases and J lost 2, with 19 bases in between. The germline V gene encodes CDR1 KGHSH and CDR2 LQKENI.

The rearrangement joins TRBV19 to TRBJ1-2; 8 bases line up with TRBD1. The ends lost 4 bases at V and 2 bases at J; junction bases unmatched: 6. The CDR3 runs to 15 residues. The germline gives CDR1 LNHDA, CDR2 SQIVND (reference sequence). Here the CDR3 DNA reads TGTGCCAGTAGTACGTCCCGGGACAGGAACTATGGCTACACCTTC. Encoded protein: CASSTSRDRNYGYTF.

The chain is built from TRBV3-1 (or the pseudogene TRBV3-2) and TRBJ2-5; 11 nucleotides match TRBD1. Germline lookup yields CDR1 LGHDT and CDR2 YNNKEL (reference sequence). The CDR3 sequence is 15 residues long. The junction had 7 bases not matched to a gene; V was cut back by 5 bases and J by 5 bases. The CDR3 region is CASSTWTGGSETQYF. The CDR3 coding sequence is TGTGCCAGCAGCACTTGGACAGGGGGCAGCGAGACCCAGTACTTC.

The gene calls are TRBV24-1 and TRBJ2-5; D assignment may be TRBD1 or TRBD2 (5 bases each). The CDR3 contains 16 residues. V was shortened by 2 bases and J by 5 bases, with 17 bases between the two germline ends. Germline assignment: CDR1 KGHDR and CDR2 SFDVKD. CDR3 sequence: CATSDSPRDPTETQYF. In DNA, the CDR3 is TGTGCCACCAGTGATTCGCCCAGGGACCCAACGGAGACCCAGTACTTC.

The chain couples TRBV30 to TRBJ1-2; the D is unclear. CDR3 length equals 9 residues. The V gene's germline CDR1 is GTSNPN and CDR2 SVGIG (reference sequence). V was cut by 8 bases and J by 4 bases, with 5 bases left in between. The CDR3 here is CAAGYGYTF. The CDR3, as DNA: TGTGCCGCGGGCTATGGCTACACCTTC.

The chain couples TRBV5-4 to TRBJ1-5; D is uncertain. Germline-derived CDR1 and CDR2 are SGHNT and YYREEE (reference sequence). CDR3 length equals 12 residues. The V end was cut by 4 bases, the J end by 10 bases, with 12 bases between. The CDR3 is CASSRDGSPQHF. The CDR3 DNA sequence: TGTGCCAGCAGCCGTGACGGCTCACCCCAGCATTTT.

This sequence joins TRBV10-1 and TRBJ1-5; D remains unclear. The CDR3 is 11 amino acids. From germline, CDR1 is WNHNN and CDR2 SYGVQD (reference sequence). The V and J ends lost 6 bases and 8 bases respectively, with 8 bases between them. This CDR3 is CASSPNEPQHF. In DNA form, the CDR3 reads TGCGCCAGCAGCCCTAATGAGCCCCAGCATTTT.

V is TRBV28 and J is TRBJ2-7, with a tentative D call TRBD2 (5 bases). The V end was cut by 4 bases, the J end by 4 bases, with 23 bases between. Per germline, CDR1 MDHEN and CDR2 SYDVKM. The CDR3 runs 17 residues. As DNA, the CDR3 is TGTGCCAGCAGTTCCGCCCTCGGAGCTCCAAGAGGGTACGAGCAGTACTTC. Its translation is CASSSALGAPRGYEQYF.

This clone occurred once. The chain is built from TRBV2 and TRBJ1-2; D not certain. The germline gives CDR1 SNHLY, CDR2 FYNNEI. CDR3 length: 13 amino acids. The V end lost 11 bases, the J end lost 2 bases, and 15 bases lay between the germline ends. The CDR3 region is CAGEASDNYGYTF. For the CDR3, the DNA is TGTGCCGGGGAGGCTTCAGACAACTATGGCTACACCTTC.

The chain recombines TRBV3-1 (or the pseudogene TRBV3-2) with TRBJ1-3, with D perhaps TRBD1 (6 bases). The CDR3 loop spans 16 amino acids. Germline V CDR1 and CDR2: LGHDT, YNNKEL (reference sequence). The ends were cut back, 1 base at V and 3 bases at J, with 13 bases in the middle. The CDR3 coding sequence is TGTGCCAGCAGCCAAGCTGAGGGGGAGAGTGGAAACACCATATATTTT. Residues: CASSQAEGESGNTIYF.

The genes are TRBV6-5 and TRBJ1-5; weak D call: TRBD1 (6 bases). This CDR3 has 15 residues. V dropped 6 bases and J dropped 0 bases, with 12 bases sitting between them. Germline CDR1 MNHEY, CDR2 SVGAGI. DNA for the CDR3: TGTGCCAGCAGGGACGGACAGTATAGCAATCAGCCCCAGCATTTT. Its protein product is CASRDGQYSNQPQHF.

The chain is built from TRBV27 and TRBJ1-1; 8 positions match TRBD1. The J segment lost 5 bases and the V segment lost 7 bases, leaving 12 bases of the junction unmatched. CDR3 size: 15 residues. The germline V gene has CDR1 MNHEY and CDR2 SMNVEV (reference sequence). CDR3 in amino acids: CASTIQGGLGTEAFF. The DNA of the CDR3 is TGTGCCAGCACAATACAGGGGGGACTGGGGACTGAAGCTTTCTTT.

The chain has TRBV28 and TRBJ1-1; D possibly corresponds to TRBD1 (5 bases). CDR3 length: 16 amino acids. Germline V gene sequence: CDR1 MDHEN, CDR2 SYDVKM. V was trimmed by 5 bases and J by 7 bases, leaving 23 bases between them. CDR3 sequence: CASSPITLVGGFEAFF. CDR3 nucleotide sequence: TGTGCCAGCAGTCCTATCACCCTGGTGGGGGGATTTGAAGCTTTCTTT.

CDR3 sequence reads: CASSLSPGTVQETQYF. CDR3 coding DNA: TGTGCCAGCAGTTTATCTCCTGGGACTGTACAAGAGACCCAGTACTTC. The chain employs TRBV27 and TRBJ2-5; possible D gene TRBD2, 6 bases. CDR1 and CDR2 from the germline V gene are MNHEY and SMNVEV (reference sequence). This CDR3 is 16 amino acids long. Trimming removed 0 bases from V and 2 bases from J, with 13 bases in between.

The V gene is TRBV5-1, the J gene TRBJ2-2; either TRBD1 or TRBD2 may supply D (7 bases each). This CDR3 is built from 17 residues. Looked up from germline, CDR1 is SGHRS and CDR2 is YFSETQ. The V end lost 4 bases, the J end lost 8 bases, and 24 bases lay between the germline ends. CDR3 nucleotides: TGCGCCAGCAGCGCGGGGGACAGAGGCCTTTCTTTGGGGGAGCTGTTTTTT. Its translation: CASSAGDRGLSLGELFF.

V usage is TRBV7-9 and J usage is TRBJ1-5; D gene unclear. The CDR3 contains 13 residues. CDR1 is SEHNR and CDR2 is FQNEAQ in the germline V gene (reference sequence). V gave up 5 bases and J gave up 4 bases, with 9 bases separating them. CDR3 DNA sequence: TGTGCCAGCAGCCTAGATTTTAATCAGCCCCAGCATTTT. It yields the protein CASSLDFNQPQHF.

Only one count was recorded for this clone. This sequence joins TRBV7-3 and TRBJ2-1; D possibly corresponds to TRBD2 (6 bases). The V gene's germline CDR1 is SGHTA and CDR2 FQGTGA. The CDR3 spans 14 residues. V gave up 3 bases and J gave up 4 bases, with 10 bases separating them. CDR3 in amino acids: CASSLAGSYNEQFF. CDR3 coding DNA: TGTGCCAGCAGCTTGGCGGGGAGTTACAATGAGCAGTTCTTC. The variable domain in full, completed from reference TRBV7-3 and TRBJ2-1, reads GAGVSQTPSNKVTEKGKYVELRCDPISGHTALYWYRQSLGQGPEFLIYFQGTGAADDSGLPNDRFFAVRPEGSVSTLKIQRTERGDSAVYLCASSLAGSYNEQFFGPGTRLTVL.

The chain couples TRBV6-6 to TRBJ1-1; possible D gene TRBD1, 6 bases. CDR3 length equals 15 residues. The ends were cut back, 0 bases at V and 4 bases at J, with 12 bases in the middle. Germline CDR1 MNHNY, CDR2 SVGAGI (reference sequence). The CDR3 coding sequence is TGTGCCAGCAGTTACTCGGCAGGGGAGAGCACTGAAGCTTTCTTT. As protein: CASSYSAGESTEAFF.

The chain combines TRBV3-1 (or the pseudogene TRBV3-2) with TRBJ2-7; 10 bases align to TRBD1. The CDR3 extends over 13 amino acids. The germline gives CDR1 LGHDT, CDR2 YNNKEL (reference sequence). Trimming at V came to 4 bases and at J to 12 bases, leaving 9 bases not matched to a gene. The DNA for the CDR3 is TGTGCCAGCAGCCCAGCGGGGAGACAGGGGGCGTACTTC. Its translation is CASSPAGRQGAYF.

Written as DNA, the CDR3 is TGCGCCAGCAGCTTCGACACAAACACCGGGGAGCTGTTTTTT. This codes for CASSFDTNTGELFF. This chain links TRBV5-1 with TRBJ2-2; unclear D gene. Germline V gene sequence: CDR1 SGHRS, CDR2 YFSETQ. This CDR3 has 14 residues. The V and J ends lost 2 bases and 2 bases respectively, with 7 bases between them.

The chain couples TRBV27 to TRBJ1-3, with D perhaps TRBD1 (6 bases). The CDR3 runs to 15 residues. Per germline, CDR1 MNHEY and CDR2 SMNVEV (reference sequence). The V end lost 6 bases, the J end lost 3 bases, and 15 bases lay between the germline ends. CDR3 region: CASRGAGGGGNTIYF. The CDR3 DNA follows: TGTGCCAGCAGGGGGGCGGGGGGAGGTGGAAACACCATATATTTT.

This clone was seen a few times. This rearrangement joins TRBV7-9 to TRBJ2-7, with TRBD1 matching over 9 bases. With V trimmed by 5 bases and J by 5 bases, 10 bases remained unmatched. The CDR3 covers 15 residues. Germline CDR1 and CDR2: SEHNR and FQNEAQ (reference sequence). The CDR3 region is CASSGWTGEGDEQYF. The CDR3 DNA reads TGTGCCAGCAGCGGATGGACAGGGGAAGGCGACGAGCAGTACTTC. The whole variable domain, filled in from reference TRBV7-9 and TRBJ2-7, reads DTGVSQNPRHKITKRGQNVTFRCDPISEHNRLYWYRQTLGQGPEFLTYFQNEAQLEKSRLLSDRFSAERPKGSFSTLEIQRTEQGDSAMYLCASSGWTGEGDEQYFGPGTRLTVT.

The J gene is TRBJ2-1, the V gene TRBV10-1, with D uncertain. Germline CDR1 is WNHNN and CDR2 is SYGVQD (reference sequence). This CDR3 is 13 amino acids long. Trimming took off 4 bases at V and 3 bases at J, with 7 bases between the two ends. In nucleotides, the CDR3 is TGCGCCAGCAGTGGTCAACGCTACAATGAGCAGTTCTTC. It translates to CASSGQRYNEQFF.